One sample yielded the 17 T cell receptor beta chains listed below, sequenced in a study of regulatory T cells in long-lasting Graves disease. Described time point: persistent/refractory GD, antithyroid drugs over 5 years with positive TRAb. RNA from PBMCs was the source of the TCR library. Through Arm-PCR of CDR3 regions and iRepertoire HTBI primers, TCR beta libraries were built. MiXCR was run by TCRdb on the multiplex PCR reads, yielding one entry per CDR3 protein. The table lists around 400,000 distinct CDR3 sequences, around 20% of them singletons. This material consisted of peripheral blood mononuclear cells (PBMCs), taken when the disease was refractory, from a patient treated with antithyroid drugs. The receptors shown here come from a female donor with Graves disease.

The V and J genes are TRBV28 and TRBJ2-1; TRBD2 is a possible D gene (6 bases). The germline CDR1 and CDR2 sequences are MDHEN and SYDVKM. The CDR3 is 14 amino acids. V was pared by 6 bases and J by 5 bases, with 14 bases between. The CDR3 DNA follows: TGTGCCAGCAGACATAGCGGAAATGACAATGAGCAGTTCTTC. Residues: CASRHSGNDNEQFF.

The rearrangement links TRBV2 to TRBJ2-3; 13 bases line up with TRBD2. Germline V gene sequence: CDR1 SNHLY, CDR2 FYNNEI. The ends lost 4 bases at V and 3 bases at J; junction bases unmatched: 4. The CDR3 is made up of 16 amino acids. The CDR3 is CASSVGLAGETDTQYF. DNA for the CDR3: TGTGCCAGCAGTGTAGGACTAGCGGGAGAAACAGATACGCAGTATTTT.

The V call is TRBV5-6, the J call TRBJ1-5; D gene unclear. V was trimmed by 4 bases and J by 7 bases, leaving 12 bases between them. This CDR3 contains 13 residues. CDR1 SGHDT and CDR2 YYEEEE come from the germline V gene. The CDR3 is CASSPEPGQPQHF. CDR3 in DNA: TGTGCCAGCAGCCCTGAGCCGGGGCAGCCCCAGCATTTT.

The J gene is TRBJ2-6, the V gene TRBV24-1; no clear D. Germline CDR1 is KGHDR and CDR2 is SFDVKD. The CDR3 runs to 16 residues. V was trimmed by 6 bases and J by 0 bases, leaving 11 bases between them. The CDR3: CATSTSTDSGANVLTF. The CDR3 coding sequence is TGTGCCACCAGTACATCCACGGACTCTGGGGCCAACGTCCTGACTTTC.

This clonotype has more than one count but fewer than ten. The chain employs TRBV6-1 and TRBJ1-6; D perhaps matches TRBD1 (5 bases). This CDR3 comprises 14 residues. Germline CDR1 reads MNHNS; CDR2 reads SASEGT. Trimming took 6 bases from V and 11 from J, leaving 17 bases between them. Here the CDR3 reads CASRSGTVRAPLHF. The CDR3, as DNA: TGTGCCAGCAGATCCGGGACGGTGAGAGCACCCCTCCACTTT.

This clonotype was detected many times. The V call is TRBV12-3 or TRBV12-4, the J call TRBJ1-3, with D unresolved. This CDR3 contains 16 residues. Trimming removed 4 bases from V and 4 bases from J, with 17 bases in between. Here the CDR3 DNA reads TGTGCCAGCAGTTCCTCCAACCCCTCGAGAGGAAACACCATATATTTT. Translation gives CASSSSNPSRGNTIYF.

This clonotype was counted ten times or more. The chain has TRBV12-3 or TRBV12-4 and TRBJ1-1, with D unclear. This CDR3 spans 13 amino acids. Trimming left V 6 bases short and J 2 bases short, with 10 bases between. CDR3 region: CASRIDKNTEAFF. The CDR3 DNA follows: TGTGCCAGCAGGATAGACAAAAACACTGAAGCTTTCTTT.

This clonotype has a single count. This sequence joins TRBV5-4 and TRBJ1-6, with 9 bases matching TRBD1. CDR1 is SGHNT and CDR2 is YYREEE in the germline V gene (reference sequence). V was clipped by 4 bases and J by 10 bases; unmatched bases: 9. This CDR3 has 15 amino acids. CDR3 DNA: TGTGCCAGCAGCGCTCCGGGACAGGGTAGATCACCCCTCCACTTT. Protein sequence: CASSAPGQGRSPLHF.

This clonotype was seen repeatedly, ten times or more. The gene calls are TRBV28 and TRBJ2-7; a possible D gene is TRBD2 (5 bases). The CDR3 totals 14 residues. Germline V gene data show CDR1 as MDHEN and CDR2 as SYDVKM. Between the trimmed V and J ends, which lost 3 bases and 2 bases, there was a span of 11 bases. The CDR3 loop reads CASSLFRGTYEQYF. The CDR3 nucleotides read TGTGCCAGCAGTTTGTTTCGGGGAACCTACGAGCAGTACTTC.

CDR3 DNA: TGTGCCAGCTCACCATCGGCGGATAACACTGAAGCTTTCTTT. This sequence encodes CASSPSADNTEAFF. The rearrangement joins TRBV18 to TRBJ1-1; D unresolved. CDR3 length: 14 residues. The germline V gene has CDR1 KGHSH and CDR2 LQKENI. Between the trimmed V and J ends, which lost 2 bases and 2 bases, there was a span of 9 bases.

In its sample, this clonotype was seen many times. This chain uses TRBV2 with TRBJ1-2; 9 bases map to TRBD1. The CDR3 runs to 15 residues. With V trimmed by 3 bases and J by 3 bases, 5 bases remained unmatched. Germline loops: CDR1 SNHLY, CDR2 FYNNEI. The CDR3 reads CASSETGGLDYGYTF. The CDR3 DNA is TGTGCCAGCAGTGAGACAGGGGGACTTGACTATGGCTACACCTTC.

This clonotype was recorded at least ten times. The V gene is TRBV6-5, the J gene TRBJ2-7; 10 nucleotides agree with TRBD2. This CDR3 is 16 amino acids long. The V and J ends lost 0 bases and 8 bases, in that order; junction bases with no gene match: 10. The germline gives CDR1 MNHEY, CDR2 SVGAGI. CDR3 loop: CASSYSGLAVPTKQYF. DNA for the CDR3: TGTGCCAGCAGTTACTCAGGACTAGCGGTACCTACGAAGCAGTACTTC.

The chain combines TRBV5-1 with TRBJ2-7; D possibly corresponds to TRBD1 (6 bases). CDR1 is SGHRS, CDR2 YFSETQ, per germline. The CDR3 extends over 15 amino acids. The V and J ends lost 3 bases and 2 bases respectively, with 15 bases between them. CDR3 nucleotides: TGCGCCAGCAGCTCGGACAGCTCCCTACCCTACGAGCAGTACTTC. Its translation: CASSSDSSLPYEQYF.

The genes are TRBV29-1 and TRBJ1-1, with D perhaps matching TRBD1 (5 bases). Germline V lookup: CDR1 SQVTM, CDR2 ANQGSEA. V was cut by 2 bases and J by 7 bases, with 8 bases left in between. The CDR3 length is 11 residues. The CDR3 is CSVERGNEAFF. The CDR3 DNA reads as TGCAGCGTTGAACGGGGCAATGAAGCTTTCTTT.

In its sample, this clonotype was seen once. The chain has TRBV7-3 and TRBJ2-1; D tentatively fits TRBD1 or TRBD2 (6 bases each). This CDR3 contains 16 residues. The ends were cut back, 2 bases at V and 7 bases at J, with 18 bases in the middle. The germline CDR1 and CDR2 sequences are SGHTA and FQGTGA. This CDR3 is CASSLEGRGRGNEQFF. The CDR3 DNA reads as TGTGCCAGCAGCTTAGAAGGGCGGGGCAGGGGTAATGAGCAGTTCTTC.

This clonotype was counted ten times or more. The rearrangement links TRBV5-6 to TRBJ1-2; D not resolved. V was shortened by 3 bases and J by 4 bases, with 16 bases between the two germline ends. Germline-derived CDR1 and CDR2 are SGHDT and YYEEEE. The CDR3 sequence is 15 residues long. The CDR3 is CASSYLGRRGYGYTF. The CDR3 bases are TGTGCCAGCAGCTACCTAGGGAGGAGAGGCTATGGCTACACCTTC.

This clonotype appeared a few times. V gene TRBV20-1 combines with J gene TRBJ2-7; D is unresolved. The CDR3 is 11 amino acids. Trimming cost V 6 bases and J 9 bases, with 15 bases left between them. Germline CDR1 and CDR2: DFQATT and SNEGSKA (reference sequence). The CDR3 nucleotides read TGCAGTGCAATCCCTAGATCGGCGCAGTACTTC. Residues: CSAIPRSAQYF.